What follows are 20 T cell receptor beta chains derived from one specimen sequenced in a study of human thymus T cells (dated by TCRdb to 2020 to 2021). Library prep was done by the immunoSEQ multiplex PCR assay. This is the immuneACCESS table as TCRdb keeps it, with only in-frame sequences that have V and J called. A part of the clones is gone; compared with another copy, unresolved V genes explain less than half, and the rest is unexplained. The table for this sample lists around 120,000 clones; over 85% of them were counted only once. The top ten clonotypes cover less than 0.03% of the sample. Thymus tissue was collected as surgical resects that were removed during corrective cardiac surgery. Material: thymus tissue. Receptors originate from a boy in the first two years of life with a congenital heart defect but otherwise immunologically healthy.

The rearrangement joins TRBV19 to TRBJ1-6; 9 nucleotides match TRBD1. Per germline, CDR1 LNHDA and CDR2 SQIVND (reference sequence). V trimming: 6 bases; J trimming: 5 bases; junction bases outside the gene matches: 5. This CDR3 contains 15 residues. The CDR3 reads CASRSGTGNNSPLHF. CDR3 in DNA: TGTGCCAGTAGGTCCGGGACAGGGAATAATTCACCCCTCCACTTT.

The rearrangement uses TRBV19 and TRBJ1-1, with TRBD1 as a possible D gene (6 bases). The CDR3 has 14 residues. The germline V gene encodes CDR1 LNHDA and CDR2 SQIVND (reference sequence). V was trimmed by 7 bases and J by 5 bases, leaving 17 bases between them. Here the CDR3 reads CASISTGRGTEAFF. DNA of the CDR3: TGTGCCAGTATCTCGACAGGAAGAGGAACTGAAGCTTTCTTT. Full variable domain (missing parts from reference TRBV19 and TRBJ1-1): DGGITQSPKYLFRKEGQNVTLSCEQNLNHDAMYWYRQDPGQGLRLIYYSQIVNDFQKGDIAEGYSVSREKKESFPLTVTSAQKNPTAFYLCASISTGRGTEAFFGQGTRLTVV.

The chain has TRBV28 and TRBJ1-2, with D unclear. The CDR3 has 14 residues. CDR1 is MDHEN and CDR2 is SYDVKM in the germline V gene. V was pared by 5 bases and J by 8 bases, with 18 bases between. The CDR3 DNA is TGTGCCAGCAGTACACCAGGAGCTGGATCGGGCTACACCTTC. It translates to CASSTPGAGSGYTF.

V gene TRBV20-1 combines with J gene TRBJ1-1, with no clear D. The CDR3 is 11 amino acids. Looked up from germline, CDR1 is DFQATT and CDR2 is SNEGSKA (reference sequence). The germline V and J ends were trimmed by 6 bases and 4 bases, with 9 bases remaining between them. The DNA of the CDR3 is TGCAGTGCCGAAGGACTCACTGAAGCTTTCTTT. Its protein product is CSAEGLTEAFF.

V and J are TRBV28 and TRBJ1-5; 7 positions agree with TRBD1. J gave up 1 base and V 10 bases, and 13 bases lay outside the gene matches. Germline CDR1 MDHEN, CDR2 SYDVKM. This CDR3 has 16 amino acids. The CDR3 nucleotides are TGTGCCACCAAACCTAGGGGGCAGGGAAGCAATCAGCCCCAGCATTTT. Translated: CATKPRGQGSNQPQHF.

CDR3 sequence reads: CATSSPGPLTSTDTQYF. The CDR3 DNA reads TGTGCCACCAGCAGTCCGGGCCCCCTGACTAGCACAGATACGCAGTATTTT. The chain links TRBV15 to TRBJ2-3, with unresolved D. V was cut by 3 bases and J by 0 bases, with 16 bases left in between. The CDR3 length is 17 residues. Germline CDR1 reads LNHNV; CDR2 reads YYDKDF (reference sequence).

The chain employs TRBV14 and TRBJ2-2; D possibly corresponds to TRBD2 (5 bases). The CDR3 runs 14 residues. V was clipped by 0 bases and J by 4 bases, with 6 bases between them. Germline-derived CDR1 and CDR2 are SGHDN and FVKESK. The CDR3 loop is CASSQDRGTGELFF. CDR3 DNA: TGTGCCAGCAGCCAAGATCGGGGCACCGGGGAGCTGTTTTTT. Full variable domain (rest looked up from reference TRBV14 and TRBJ2-2): EAGVTQFPSHSVIEKGQTVTLRCDPISGHDNLYWYRRVMGKEIKFLLHFVKESKQDESGMPNNRFLAERTGGTYSTLKVQPAELEDSGVYFCASSQDRGTGELFFGEGSRLTVL.

V and J are TRBV6-1 and TRBJ1-5; 7 nucleotides align to TRBD1. The germline V gene has CDR1 MNHNS and CDR2 SASEGT. This CDR3 is 15 amino acids long. Unmatched junction bases numbered 9, after V lost 5 bases and J lost 5 bases. The CDR3 sequence: CASSCRDSLDQPQHF. CDR3 DNA sequence: TGTGCCAGCAGTTGCCGGGACAGCCTGGATCAGCCCCAGCATTTT.

V gene TRBV5-1 combines with J gene TRBJ2-3; TRBD2 agrees at 8 bases. The V and J ends lost 4 bases and 3 bases, in that order; junction bases with no gene match: 4. The germline V gene encodes CDR1 SGHRS and CDR2 YFSETQ. CDR3 size: 14 residues. The CDR3 protein is CASSGGGRTDTQYF. CDR3 coding DNA: TGCGCCAGCAGCGGCGGGGGGCGGACAGATACGCAGTATTTT.

The chain links TRBV4-1 to TRBJ2-3; weak D call: TRBD2 (7 bases). This CDR3 region has 15 residues. Germline V lookup: CDR1 MGHRA, CDR2 YSYEKL. V was pared by 4 bases and J by 6 bases, with 17 bases between. The CDR3 coding sequence is TGCGCCAGCAGCCCCCAAGGGGGGGGCAAGGATACGCAGTATTTT. Amino acids: CASSPQGGGKDTQYF.

V gene TRBV7-9 combines with J gene TRBJ1-6; a possible D gene is TRBD1 (5 bases). Germline V gene sequence: CDR1 SEHNR, CDR2 FQNEAQ (reference sequence). This CDR3 region has 15 residues. Between the trimmed V and J ends, which lost 3 bases and 6 bases, there was a span of 12 bases. The CDR3 spells CASSFPRDGNSPLHF. The CDR3 nucleotides are TGTGCCAGCAGCTTTCCCCGGGACGGTAATTCACCCCTCCACTTT.

The chain uses TRBV5-5 and TRBJ1-5, with D hard to call. The CDR3 runs 15 residues. Germline V gives CDR1 SGHKS, CDR2 YYEKEE (reference sequence). V dropped 5 bases and J dropped 0 bases, with 12 bases sitting between them. In nucleotides, the CDR3 is TGTGCCAGCAGGAATACAGTGATTAGCAATCAGCCCCAGCATTTT. Residues: CASRNTVISNQPQHF.

V and J are TRBV18 and TRBJ2-7; 7 bases are a match to TRBD1. This CDR3 is 15 amino acids long. Germline loops: CDR1 KGHSH, CDR2 LQKENI. After removal of 4 bases from V and 9 bases from J, the junction contained 15 bases not matched to a gene. CDR3 amino acids: CASSLKSGTEFGQYF. The CDR3 DNA reads TGTGCCAGCTCACTAAAGTCCGGGACAGAGTTCGGGCAGTACTTC.

The CDR3 nucleotides read TGTGCCAGCAGCCTGGGGGCGTCGGGGAAACTCCAAGAGACCCAGTACTTC. It specifies CASSLGASGKLQETQYF. The chain links TRBV5-8 to TRBJ2-5, with a possible D match to TRBD1 (6 bases). V gave up 4 bases and J gave up 1 base, with 20 bases separating them. The CDR3 runs 17 residues. CDR1 SGHTS and CDR2 YDEGEE come from the germline V gene.

This clone was picked up one time. The chain joins TRBV19 to TRBJ2-7, with 7 bases fitting TRBD1. The germline CDR1 and CDR2 sequences are LNHDA and SQIVND (reference sequence). J gave up 5 bases and V 1 base, and 14 bases lay outside the gene matches. This CDR3 region has 17 residues. CDR3 DNA sequence: TGTGCCAGTAGTATAGTGAGTACTCCGACAGGGTTGGACGAGCAGTACTTC. It translates to CASSIVSTPTGLDEQYF.

The rearrangement joins TRBV6-1 to TRBJ1-5; 9 bases are shared with TRBD1. The CDR3 has 14 residues. Germline values: CDR1 MNHNS, CDR2 SASEGT. J lost 6 bases, V lost 6 bases, and 6 bases had no gene match. As DNA, the CDR3 is TGTGCCAGCAGGGTAGACAGGGGGGGTCAGCCCCAGCATTTT. As protein: CASRVDRGGQPQHF.

This chain uses TRBV27 with TRBJ2-3; 8 bases fit TRBD2. This CDR3 region has 18 residues. Germline CDR1 is MNHEY and CDR2 is SMNVEV (reference sequence). V trimming: 4 bases; J trimming: 2 bases; junction bases outside the gene matches: 14. CDR3 DNA: TGTGCCAGCAGTTCGGCTAGCGGGTCCCTCGCCTCCACAGATACGCAGTATTTT. Translated: CASSSASGSLASTDTQYF.

V gene TRBV4-2 combines with J gene TRBJ1-1, with 8 bases identical to TRBD1. The germline gives CDR1 LGHNA, CDR2 YNFKEQ. V lost 5 bases and J lost 4; bases outside the gene matches: 9. The CDR3 spans 15 residues. For the CDR3, the DNA is TGTGCCAGCAGCTTACATGGACAGGGAGGCACTGAAGCTTTCTTT. It specifies CASSLHGQGGTEAFF.

The CDR3 nucleotides read TGCGCCAGCAGCCCCCCGGGAGGGGGGTCGACCGGGGAGCTGTTTTTT. Translating gives CASSPPGGGSTGELFF. The chain uses TRBV4-3 and TRBJ2-2; 8 positions match TRBD2. The CDR3 sequence is 16 residues long. In germline, CDR1 is LGHNA, CDR2 YSLEER. The V segment lost 4 bases and the J segment 5 bases; nucleotides outside the gene matches: 9.

The rearrangement uses TRBV19 and TRBJ1-2; D unclear. There are 13 residues in the CDR3. Per the germline V gene, CDR1 is LNHDA and CDR2 is SQIVND (reference sequence). V was trimmed by 1 base and J by 6 bases, leaving 9 bases between them. The CDR3 DNA reads as TGTGCCAGTAGTATAGCACGGGCGGATGGCTACACCTTC. Its translation: CASSIARADGYTF.